The 21 T cell receptor beta chains given below trace back to one sample, sequenced in a study of radiation and T cells in renal cell carcinoma. Method: immunoSEQ multiplex PCR; TCRdb's copy keeps in-frame clones and lacks some. The repertoire holds 70,000 to 100,000 clones, with 82% as singletons. Sample time point: baseline pretreatment blood. The treatment denotes: 15 Gy SBRT to primary tumor, nephrectomy 4 weeks later. Sequencing was performed on blood, taken from a patient whose treatment included radiotherapy and nephrectomy. The source of these receptors is a man in his sixties with renal cell carcinoma.

The V call is TRBV15, the J call TRBJ2-7, with 7 bases identical to TRBD1. Germline-derived CDR1 and CDR2 are LNHNV and YYDKDF (reference sequence). CDR3 length equals 21 residues. The V gene end was trimmed by 2 bases and the J gene end by 0 bases; junction bases not matched to a gene: 22. CDR3 nucleotides: TGTGCCACCAGCAGACTCCGAGGGGACAGTCGATCTAGGGGTCGCTCCTACGAGCAGTACTTC. Encoded protein: CATSRLRGDSRSRGRSYEQYF.

This clone is a singleton in its sample. The chain carries TRBV19 and TRBJ2-1, with D uncertain. The V gene lost 2 bases and the J gene lost 5 bases, with 7 bases spanning the gap. The CDR3 is 13 residues long. The germline V gene encodes CDR1 LNHDA and CDR2 SQIVND (reference sequence). The DNA of the CDR3 is TGTGCCAGTAGTATATCAATGGACAATGAGCAGTTCTTC. Translated: CASSISMDNEQFF.

The chain recombines TRBV27 with TRBJ1-1, with D maybe TRBD1 (5 bases). The CDR3 runs 15 residues. Trimming took 6 bases from V and 3 from J, leaving 17 bases between them. Germline lookup yields CDR1 MNHEY and CDR2 SMNVEV (reference sequence). The CDR3 coding sequence is TGTGCCAGCAGCCTTAACGGGGGGTTGGACACTGAAGCTTTCTTT. Residues: CASSLNGGLDTEAFF.

The rearrangement links TRBV6-5 to TRBJ2-1, with D unclear. The V end lost 6 bases, the J end lost 0 bases, and 9 bases lay between the germline ends. Germline CDR1 MNHEY, CDR2 SVGAGI. There are 14 residues in the CDR3. Here the CDR3 DNA reads TGTGCCAGCAGCTCCCCAAGCTCCTACAATGAGCAGTTCTTC. Residues: CASSSPSSYNEQFF.

The table lists this clone with a few counts. The V gene is TRBV27, the J gene TRBJ2-2, with TRBD2 identical over 7 bases. Germline values: CDR1 MNHEY, CDR2 SMNVEV (reference sequence). The V and J ends lost 4 bases and 5 bases, in that order; junction bases with no gene match: 4. The CDR3 length is 14 residues. CDR3 sequence: CASSYPSGTGELFF. The CDR3 DNA reads TGTGCCAGCAGTTATCCTAGCGGTACCGGGGAGCTGTTTTTT.

V usage is TRBV4-3 and J usage is TRBJ2-7; possibly TRBD1 for D (6 bases). V lost 4 bases and J 3 bases, leaving 10 bases between the germline ends. The CDR3 has 13 residues. The germline V gene encodes CDR1 LGHNA and CDR2 YSLEER. The CDR3 spells CASSRGQSYEQYF. The CDR3 DNA reads as TGCGCCAGCAGCCGGGGACAAAGCTACGAGCAGTACTTC.

This chain links TRBV7-8 with TRBJ2-1; TRBD1 or TRBD2 may be the D gene (5 bases each). Per the germline V gene, CDR1 is SGHVS and CDR2 is FQNEAQ. The CDR3 loop spans 16 amino acids. Trimming cost V 4 bases and J 6 bases, with 19 bases left between them. Here the CDR3 DNA reads TGTGCCAGCAGCTGGAGGTTCTCAGGGATTGGCAATGAGCAGTTCTTC. As protein: CASSWRFSGIGNEQFF.

The chain carries TRBV4-2 and TRBJ1-2; D remains ambiguous. The CDR3 is made up of 14 amino acids. Germline loops: CDR1 LGHNA, CDR2 YNFKEQ. V lost 3 bases and J 7 bases, leaving 15 bases between the germline ends. The CDR3 is CASSQPGNQIGYTF. CDR3 coding DNA: TGTGCCAGCAGCCAGCCAGGAAATCAGATTGGCTACACCTTC.

The chain combines TRBV9 with TRBJ2-1; 9 positions match TRBD1. Trimming at V came to 0 bases and at J to 8 bases, leaving 6 bases not matched to a gene. This CDR3 comprises 15 residues. CDR1 and CDR2 (germline): SGDLS, YYNGEE. The DNA for the CDR3 is TGTGCCAGCAGCGTAGTTGGGACAGGGTACGATGAGCAGTTCTTC. Its protein is CASSVVGTGYDEQFF.

The chain uses TRBV7-9 and TRBJ2-5, with 7 bases fitting TRBD1. The germline gives CDR1 SEHNR, CDR2 FQNEAQ (reference sequence). V lost 3 bases, J lost 1 base, and 2 bases stayed unmatched. The CDR3 has 14 residues. The CDR3, as DNA: TGTGCCAGCAGCTTGGGACAGATCCAAGAGACCCAGTACTTC. This translates into CASSLGQIQETQYF.

The chain joins TRBV4-1 to TRBJ1-3; TRBD1 is a possible D gene (5 bases). The CDR3 runs to 17 residues. The germline V gene has CDR1 MGHRA and CDR2 YSYEKL. V dropped 2 bases and J dropped 0 bases, with 14 bases sitting between them. CDR3 DNA sequence: TGCGCCAGCAGCCAAAAGGGGACGGAAAGCTCTGGAAACACCATATATTTT. Translated: CASSQKGTESSGNTIYF.

The chain is built from TRBV27 and TRBJ2-6, with a weak D call TRBD2 (5 bases). CDR1 and CDR2 (germline): MNHEY, SMNVEV (reference sequence). Trimming pared 0 bases from V and 2 bases from J, leaving 11 bases between. The CDR3 covers 17 residues. The CDR3 region has the DNA TGTGCCAGCAGTTTATCGCCCCCGGGAACTGGGGCCAACGTCCTGACTTTC. Its protein is CASSLSPPGTGANVLTF.

The chain joins TRBV28 to TRBJ1-5; 9 nucleotides match TRBD1. Looked up from germline, CDR1 is MDHEN and CDR2 is SYDVKM. The CDR3 has 16 amino acids. V lost 4 bases, J lost 7 bases, and 11 bases stayed unmatched. The CDR3, as DNA: TGTGCCAGCAGTTATAATTCCGGGACAGGGAACCAGCCCCAGCATTTT. Encoded protein: CASSYNSGTGNQPQHF.

This clone was counted once. The rearrangement uses TRBV27 and TRBJ2-1, with 11 bases lining up with TRBD2. The CDR3 spans 15 residues. CDR1 and CDR2 (germline): MNHEY, SMNVEV (reference sequence). J gave up 5 bases and V 5 bases, and 5 bases lay outside the gene matches. This CDR3 is CASSILAGAHNEQFF. The CDR3 bases are TGTGCCAGCAGTATACTAGCGGGGGCCCACAATGAGCAGTTCTTC.

The V call is TRBV20-1, the J call TRBJ1-1; D is unclear. V gave up 5 bases and J gave up 4 bases, with 8 bases separating them. CDR1 and CDR2 from the germline V gene are DFQATT and SNEGSKA (reference sequence). This CDR3 contains 11 residues. The CDR3 sequence is CSAPKVTEAFF. For the CDR3, the DNA is TGCAGTGCTCCCAAAGTCACTGAAGCTTTCTTT.

The chain joins TRBV5-1 to TRBJ2-5, with 8 bases matching TRBD1. V was pared by 4 bases and J by 5 bases, with 10 bases of the junction left unmatched. The CDR3 covers 15 residues. The germline gives CDR1 SGHRS, CDR2 YFSETQ. The CDR3 spells CASSIPGQAAETQYF. The CDR3 DNA sequence: TGCGCCAGCAGCATACCGGGACAGGCGGCGGAGACCCAGTACTTC.

V usage is TRBV10-2 and J usage is TRBJ1-6; D gene ambiguous. The length of the CDR3 is 12 residues. Germline V CDR1 and CDR2: WSHSY, SAAADI. The ends were cut back, 10 bases at V and 7 bases at J, with 11 bases in the middle. The CDR3 coding sequence is TGCGCCACCTTGCAGCGGAATTCACCCCTCCACTTT. The encoded protein is CATLQRNSPLHF.

The chain links TRBV9 to TRBJ2-2; D not resolved. The CDR3 length is 13 residues. Germline CDR1 is SGDLS and CDR2 is YYNGEE. V dropped 0 bases and J dropped 1 base, with 1 base sitting between them. DNA for the CDR3: TGTGCCAGCAGCGTAGGGAACACCGGGGAGCTGTTTTTT. Its translation: CASSVGNTGELFF.

The chain has TRBV5-1 and TRBJ2-3; D is unclear. The CDR3 runs 17 residues. V was shortened by 0 bases and J by 6 bases, with 20 bases between the two germline ends. Germline values: CDR1 SGHRS, CDR2 YFSETQ. CDR3 nucleotides: TGCGCCAGCAGCTTGGAGACTCTCCCTAACGCCGCGGATACGCAGTATTTT. Translation gives CASSLETLPNAADTQYF.

J is TRBJ2-4 and V is TRBV7-2, with D tentatively TRBD2 (5 bases). V lost 4 bases, J lost 6 bases, and 19 bases lay in between. CDR3 length equals 16 residues. Per the germline V gene, CDR1 is SGHTA and CDR2 is FQGNSA. CDR3 amino acids: CASSSRVPRGGNIQYF. Written as DNA, the CDR3 is TGTGCCAGCAGCTCTAGAGTCCCGCGAGGAGGAAACATTCAGTACTTC. The full variable domain, with the rest looked up from reference TRBV7-2 and TRBJ2-4, is GAGVSQSPSNKVTEKGKDVELRCDPISGHTALYWYRQSLGQGLEFLIYFQGNSAPDKSGLPSDRFSAERTGGSVSTLTIQRTQQEDSAVYLCASSSRVPRGGNIQYFGAGTRLSVL.

This CDR3 reads CAWSAHGYNSPLHF. CDR3 sequence (DNA): TGTGCCTGGAGTGCCCACGGGTACAATTCACCCCTCCACTTT. This chain uses TRBV30 with TRBJ1-6; D is undetermined. Germline assignment: CDR1 GTSNPN and CDR2 SVGIG (reference sequence). CDR3 size: 14 residues. Trimming took 1 base from V and 7 from J, leaving 11 bases between them. Together with reference TRBV30 and TRBJ1-6, the CDR3 gives the full variable domain: SQTIHQWPATLVQPVGSPLSLECTVEGTSNPNLYWYRQAAGRGLQLLFYSVGIGQISSEVPQNLSASRPQDRQFILSSKKLLLSDSGFYLCAWSAHGYNSPLHFGNGTRLTVT.